The clone carrying this T cell receptor beta chain was counted between two and nine times. The antigen remains unidentified. The data belong to a study of neurological immune-mediated disorders. Study-wide findings and caveats: In HTLV-1-associated myelopathy, TCR clonal expansion was greatest, whereas multiple sclerosis had the least, falling below healthy controls. CDR3 amino acid sequences found in expanded clones were never shared across subjects, suggesting private repertoires in all groups.

Unsorted libraries were derived from 2 million PBMCs stored at -80 C. Trimming shortened V by 5 bases and J by 5 bases, and 9 bases separated the two germline ends. CDR1 and CDR2 from the germline V gene are SQVTM and ANQGSEA. This CDR3 spans 12 amino acids. By 5'RACE with 10-nucleotide random UMIs, the cDNA was made. Each CDR3 protein is one row after TCRdb ran MiXCR on the 5' RACE reads. This sample has about 41,000 distinct CDR3 sequences, with approximately 11% found just once. The chain joins TRBV29-1 to TRBJ2-2, with D perhaps matching TRBD1 (6 bases). The source is a female donor in good health. The source material was PBMCs. The CDR3 protein is CSVRTETGELFF. The CDR3 DNA sequence: TGCAGCGTTCGGACAGAGACCGGGGAGCTGTTTTTT.